This passage covers 24 T cell receptor beta chains from one sample sequenced in a study of cytomegalovirus exposure and HLA in healthy donors. The primer mix had 60 Vbeta and 13 Jbeta primers. Sequencing was performed with immunoSEQ multiplex PCR; in TCRdb, only in-frame clones are kept and a portion is missing. The listing records approximately 50,000 clones. The sample taken for sequencing was PBMCs. The receptors here all came from a woman in her 40s in good health and CMV-seronegative.

The chain recombines TRBV15 with TRBJ2-6; weak D call: TRBD2 (6 bases). The CDR3 has 16 residues. The V end was cut by 1 base, the J end by 2 bases, with 9 bases between. Germline V gene lookup returns CDR1 LNHNV and CDR2 YYDKDF (reference sequence). The chain's CDR3 is CATSRGGEAGANVLTF. In DNA form, the CDR3 reads TGTGCCACCAGCAGAGGGGGGGAGGCTGGGGCCAACGTCCTGACTTTC.

This CDR3 reads CASSLGYPTDTQYF. As DNA, the CDR3 is TGTGCCAGCAGCTTAGGCTACCCTACAGATACGCAGTATTTT. The chain has TRBV7-2 and TRBJ2-3; no definite D call. The CDR3 runs 14 residues. Germline CDR1 is SGHTA and CDR2 is FQGNSA. V was cut by 1 base and J by 3 bases, with 8 bases left in between.

J is TRBJ2-7 and V is TRBV9; TRBD2 matches 14 bases. Losses at the gene ends were 4 bases for V and 0 bases for J; bases not matched to a gene: 3. The V gene's germline CDR1 is SGDLS and CDR2 YYNGEE. The CDR3 runs to 16 residues. The CDR3 bases are TGTGCCAGCAGCATCGGGACTAGCGGGAGCTCCTACGAGCAGTACTTC. It yields the protein CASSIGTSGSSYEQYF.

This chain links TRBV4-3 with TRBJ1-2; D ambiguous. The CDR3 extends over 13 amino acids. V lost 0 bases and J lost 6, with 8 bases in between. The germline gives CDR1 LGHNA, CDR2 YSLEER. The CDR3 DNA reads as TGCGCCAGCAGCCAAGATGTCCAGGATGGCTACACCTTC. This gives the protein CASSQDVQDGYTF.

V usage is TRBV19 and J usage is TRBJ1-2, with a possible D match to TRBD1 (5 bases). This CDR3 spans 14 amino acids. Germline V CDR1 and CDR2: LNHDA, SQIVND (reference sequence). The V end was cut by 4 bases, the J end by 8 bases, with 17 bases between. The CDR3 DNA reads TGTGCCAGTAGTACGCCCGGAAGGGGTTGGGGCTACACCTTC. It codes for CASSTPGRGWGYTF.

J is TRBJ1-1 and V is TRBV30; possibly TRBD1 for D (6 bases). V shed 5 bases and J shed 3 bases, with 10 bases lying between them. The CDR3 totals 12 residues. CDR1 is GTSNPN, CDR2 SVGIG, per germline (reference sequence). CDR3 DNA sequence: TGTGCCTGGGGCACAGGGTACACTGAAGCTTTCTTT. Translating it yields CAWGTGYTEAFF.

The J gene is TRBJ1-2, the V gene TRBV5-6, with D tentatively TRBD1 (5 bases). V lost 4 bases and J lost 7, with 20 bases in between. Germline loops: CDR1 SGHDT, CDR2 YYEEEE. The CDR3 spans 15 residues. CDR3 nucleotides: TGTGCCAGCAGCCTTCAACCCGGGACTTTCTTTGGCTACACCTTC. Translated: CASSLQPGTFFGYTF.

The genes are TRBV7-3 and TRBJ2-1; 12 positions match TRBD2. The V gene end was trimmed by 0 bases and the J gene end by 2 bases; junction bases not matched to a gene: 5. There are 18 residues in the CDR3. The germline CDR1 and CDR2 sequences are SGHTA and FQGTGA. CDR3 residues: CASSLTAASGGAYNEQFF. CDR3 nucleotides: TGTGCCAGCAGCTTAACGGCAGCTAGCGGGGGGGCCTACAATGAGCAGTTCTTC.

The chain combines TRBV7-2 with TRBJ1-6; D not resolved. CDR1 is SGHTA, CDR2 FQGNSA, per germline. The CDR3 totals 13 residues. Trimming removed 4 bases at V and 13 bases at J, with 14 bases between. CDR3 in DNA: TGTGCCAGCAGCTCCCCTCCAATGCGGCCCCTCCACTTT. Its translation: CASSSPPMRPLHF. Full variable domain (outside the CDR3, taken from reference TRBV7-2 and TRBJ1-6): GAGVSQSPSNKVTEKGKDVELRCDPISGHTALYWYRQSLGQGLEFLIYFQGNSAPDKSGLPSDRFSAERTGGSVSTLTIQRTQQEDSAVYLCASSSPPMRPLHFGNGTRLTVT.

The rearrangement links TRBV5-1 to TRBJ1-5; possibly TRBD1 for D (5 bases). The CDR3 length is 15 residues. CDR1 is SGHRS, CDR2 YFSETQ, per germline. Trimming stripped 1 base from V and 2 bases from J, with 10 bases between. CDR3 region: CASSLQGGGNQPQHF. The CDR3 nucleotides read TGCGCCAGCAGCTTGCAGGGAGGAGGCAATCAGCCCCAGCATTTT.

The rearrangement links TRBV30 to TRBJ2-3, with TRBD1 matching 11 bases. The CDR3 length is 14 residues. Unmatched junction bases numbered 7, after V lost 4 bases and J lost 7 bases. CDR1 and CDR2 (germline): GTSNPN, SVGIG (reference sequence). CDR3 bases: TGTGCCTGGACCAAAGGACAGGGGGCAAATACGCAGTATTTT. It is translated as CAWTKGQGANTQYF. The full variable domain, with the rest looked up from reference TRBV30 and TRBJ2-3, is SQTIHQWPATLVQPVGSPLSLECTVEGTSNPNLYWYRQAAGRGLQLLFYSVGIGQISSEVPQNLSASRPQDRQFILSSKKLLLSDSGFYLCAWTKGQGANTQYFGPGTRLTVL.

The J gene is TRBJ1-4, the V gene TRBV5-6, with 7 bases matching TRBD1. Germline lookup yields CDR1 SGHDT and CDR2 YYEEEE. V was clipped by 4 bases and J by 14 bases; unmatched bases: 14. The CDR3 length is 14 residues. This chain's CDR3 is CASSHRGLRGRLFF. The CDR3 DNA follows: TGTGCCAGCAGCCATAGGGGTCTAAGGGGGCGGCTGTTTTTT. Full variable domain (outside the CDR3, taken from reference TRBV5-6 and TRBJ1-4): DAGVTQSPTHLIKTRGQQVTLRCSPKSGHDTVSWYQQALGQGPQFIFQYYEEEERQRGNFPDRFSGHQFPNYSSELNVNALLLGDSALYLCASSHRGLRGRLFFGSGTQLSVL.

The genes are TRBV2 and TRBJ2-7; tentatively, D is TRBD1 (5 bases). The CDR3 consists of 13 residues. The germline V gene has CDR1 SNHLY and CDR2 FYNNEI. V was trimmed by 6 bases and J by 4 bases, leaving 13 bases between them. The CDR3 here is CASSQDSVYEQYF. The CDR3 coding sequence is TGTGCCAGCAGCCAAGACAGTGTGTACGAGCAGTACTTC.

The chain carries TRBV19 and TRBJ2-7; TRBD2 matches at 10 bases. With 7 bases clipped from V and 3 bases from J, the junction kept 9 bases outside the gene matches. Germline assignment: CDR1 LNHDA and CDR2 SQIVND (reference sequence). The CDR3 runs to 15 residues. The CDR3 here is CASTGTSATNYEQYF. The CDR3 DNA sequence: TGTGCCAGTACCGGGACTAGCGCAACCAACTACGAGCAGTACTTC.

This chain links TRBV7-8 with TRBJ2-7; D is possibly TRBD1 (7 bases). The CDR3 spans 15 residues. Germline CDR1 SGHVS, CDR2 FQNEAQ. The V end lost 5 bases, the J end lost 0 bases, and 14 bases lay between the germline ends. CDR3 in DNA: TGTGCCAGCAGCGGAGGACAGGACTACTCCTACGAGCAGTACTTC. Translated: CASSGGQDYSYEQYF.

Turning to this clone: Other DNA sequences in the same sample also yield this CDR3. This sequence joins TRBV18 and TRBJ2-1; weak D call: TRBD2 (6 bases). The germline V gene encodes CDR1 KGHSH and CDR2 LQKENI. Trimming shortened V by 3 bases and J by 13 bases, and 16 bases separated the two germline ends. CDR3 length: 13 residues. Written as DNA, the CDR3 is TGTGCCAGCTCACCCTGGGGCGGGAAAGTCCAGTTCTTC. This codes for CASSPWGGKVQFF. Full variable domain (remainder filled in from reference TRBV18 and TRBJ2-1): NAGVMQNPRHLVRRRGQEARLRCSPMKGHSHVYWYRQLPEEGLKFMVYLQKENIIDESGMPKERFSAEFPKEGPSILRIQQVVRGDSAAYFCASSPWGGKVQFFGPGTRLTVL.

The chain carries TRBV19 and TRBJ2-1; perhaps TRBD2 as D (6 bases). CDR3 length: 15 residues. The germline V gene has CDR1 LNHDA and CDR2 SQIVND (reference sequence). Trimming removed 3 bases from V and 2 bases from J, with 11 bases in between. The CDR3 sequence: CASSMVSGAYNEQFF. For the CDR3, the DNA is TGTGCCAGTAGTATGGTTTCGGGGGCCTACAATGAGCAGTTCTTC.

The chain recombines TRBV29-1 with TRBJ2-7; no clear D. Germline V gene sequence: CDR1 SQVTM, CDR2 ANQGSEA. V lost 4 bases and J lost 0, with 7 bases in between. The CDR3 loop spans 12 amino acids. Here the CDR3 reads CSVASFSYEQYF. DNA of the CDR3: TGCAGCGTTGCCAGTTTCTCCTACGAGCAGTACTTC.

J is TRBJ2-1 and V is TRBV29-1; 8 positions match TRBD1. Per the germline V gene, CDR1 is SQVTM and CDR2 is ANQGSEA. This CDR3 spans 12 amino acids. With V trimmed by 3 bases and J by 6 bases, 1 base remained unmatched. Written as DNA, the CDR3 is TGCAGCGTTGACGGGACAGGCAATGAGCAGTTCTTC. It encodes CSVDGTGNEQFF.

The chain links TRBV29-1 to TRBJ1-1; 9 bases fit TRBD1. The germline V gene has CDR1 SQVTM and CDR2 ANQGSEA. The CDR3 runs to 13 residues. With 6 bases clipped from V and 1 base from J, the junction kept 3 bases outside the gene matches. CDR3 coding DNA: TGCAGCGTAGGACAGGGGAAGAACACTGAAGCTTTCTTT. It codes for CSVGQGKNTEAFF.

CDR3 nucleotide sequence: TGTGCCAGCAGCGCCTTAGGCACAGATACGCAGTATTTT. It encodes CASSALGTDTQYF. This rearrangement joins TRBV4-2 to TRBJ2-3; D ambiguous. V shed 5 bases and J shed 1 base, with 7 bases lying between them. The V gene's germline CDR1 is LGHNA and CDR2 YNFKEQ. This CDR3 region has 13 residues.

The chain employs TRBV4-2 and TRBJ1-5, with D perhaps TRBD1 (5 bases). The ends were cut back, 3 bases at V and 7 bases at J, with 22 bases in the middle. The germline CDR1 and CDR2 sequences are LGHNA and YNFKEQ. The CDR3 length is 17 residues. In nucleotides, the CDR3 is TGTGCCAGCAGCCATTCGACAGAAGGGTCGAGCGTCCAGCCCCAGCATTTT. As protein: CASSHSTEGSSVQPQHF.

The chain's CDR3 is CASSLREGTEAFF. CDR3 bases: TGTGCCAGCAGCCTCCGTGAGGGCACTGAAGCTTTCTTT. The chain combines TRBV14 with TRBJ1-1; D not certain. There are 13 residues in the CDR3. The germline CDR1 and CDR2 sequences are SGHDN and FVKESK. V was clipped by 4 bases and J by 4 bases, with 10 bases between them.

The rearrangement joins TRBV7-3 to TRBJ2-3; D may be TRBD2 (5 bases). This CDR3 region has 15 residues. CDR1 and CDR2 from the germline V gene are SGHTA and FQGTGA. V lost 5 bases and J lost 0, with 12 bases in between. The CDR3 DNA reads TGTGCCAGCAGCCCACGGGAAAGAAGCACAGATACGCAGTATTTT. Amino acids: CASSPRERSTDTQYF.